Listed below are T cell receptor beta chains from one sample, sequenced in a study of control samples from healthy donors and cancer patients. Libraries were prepared by immunoSEQ multiplex PCR; TCRdb keeps only in-frame clonotypes and omits some of them. The sample lists fewer than 200,000 clones, roughly 89% seen once, with over 1.1% in the top ten. Sample: blood. The source of these receptors is a woman in her fifties or sixties in good health. Both conserved end residues are part of each CDR3. Fields, in order: D gene, J gene, clone size, V gene, CDR3 protein, CDR3 DNA. D genes are given only for firm matches. Expanded clones are given a class, and other clones once, few, many or no size at all.

.,TRBJ1-1,.,TRBV5-5,CASSPTELNTEAFF,TGTGCCAGCAGCCCTACCGAACTGAACACTGAAGCTTTCTTT
TRBD2,TRBJ2-7,.,TRBV18,CASSPGRDSEGLASSYEQYF,TGTGCCAGCTCACCGGGTCGGGACAGTGAAGGACTAGCGTCTTCCTACGAGCAGTACTTC
TRBD2,TRBJ2-5,.,TRBV5-1,CASSFGGRGGETQYF,TGCGCCAGCAGCTTCGGCGGGAGGGGAGGAGAGACCCAGTACTTC
.,TRBJ2-7,.,TRBV7-9,CASSLEKNSSYEQYF,TGTGCCAGCAGCTTAGAAAAGAACAGTTCCTACGAGCAGTACTTC
TRBD1,TRBJ2-7,.,TRBV7-3,CASSPVGTGGGEQYF,TGTGCCAGCAGCCCAGTAGGGACAGGGGGAGGCGAGCAGTACTTC
.,TRBJ1-5,.,TRBV4-1,CASIRPGLNQPQHF,TGCGCCAGCATCCGCCCGGGGCTCAATCAGCCCCAGCATTTT
.,TRBJ2-1,.,TRBV2,CASTYDRAYNEQFF,TGTGCCAGCACCTACGACCGCGCCTACAATGAGCAGTTCTTC
TRBD2,TRBJ2-1,.,TRBV7-9,CASRAVYAGDAINNEQFF,TGTGCCAGCAGAGCCGTATACGCGGGGGACGCTATAAACAATGAGCAGTTCTTC
.,TRBJ2-5,.,TRBV5-1,CASSLFAGAEETQYF,TGCGCCAGCAGCTTGTTTGCAGGGGCAGAAGAGACCCAGTACTTC
.,TRBJ1-1,.,TRBV11-3,CASSSLSSTGLKDTEAFF,TGTGCCAGCAGTTCCCTTTCTTCTACAGGGTTAAAAGACACTGAAGCTTTCTTT
.,TRBJ1-3,.,TRBV4-3,CASSQDSTASGNTIYF,TGCGCCAGCAGCCAAGATTCCACCGCCTCTGGAAACACCATATATTTT
TRBD2,TRBJ2-2,.,TRBV9,CASSVGGTSGITGELFF,TGTGCCAGCAGCGTAGGAGGGACTAGCGGAATCACCGGGGAGCTGTTTTTT
.,TRBJ1-1,.,TRBV2,CASLNTEAFF,TGTGCCAGCCTGAACACTGAAGCTTTCTTT
.,TRBJ2-1,.,TRBV5-1,CASSPLVSDEQFF,TGCGCCAGCAGCCCACTAGTATCAGATGAGCAGTTCTTC
TRBD2,TRBJ2-3,.,TRBV15,CATSRPSGRATDTQYF,TGTGCCACCAGCAGGCCTAGCGGGAGGGCCACAGATACGCAGTATTTT
.,TRBJ1-3,.,TRBV10-3,CAISELGGISGNTIYF,TGTGCCATCAGTGAGCTGGGGGGGATCTCTGGAAACACCATATATTTT
.,TRBJ1-5,.,TRBV28,CASSFGPLDNQPQHF,TGTGCCAGCAGTTTTGGACCGTTAGATAATCAGCCCCAGCATTTT
TRBD1,TRBJ2-7,.,TRBV2,CARASDRELPYEQYF,TGTGCCCGAGCCTCCGACAGGGAACTACCCTACGAGCAGTACTTC
.,TRBJ1-1,few,TRBV19,CASRLPDRNTEAFF,TGTGCCAGTAGACTCCCAGACAGGAACACTGAAGCTTTCTTT
.,TRBJ2-3,.,TRBV25-1,CAGRNRVIVDTQYF,TGTGCCGGACGAAACAGGGTCATCGTGGATACGCAGTATTTT
.,TRBJ1-4,.,TRBV28,CASSFAGTKANEKLFF,TGTGCCAGCAGTTTCGCGGGGACAAAAGCTAATGAAAAACTGTTTTTT
.,TRBJ1-3,.,TRBV5-1,CASSEVRESGNTIYF,TGCGCCAGCAGCGAGGTCAGGGAATCGGGAAACACCATATATTTT
TRBD1,TRBJ1-2,.,TRBV3-1/TRBV3-2,CASSLGQGVRSYTF,TGTGCCAGCAGCCTCGGACAGGGGGTTAGGAGCTACACCTTC
.,TRBJ2-5,.,TRBV5-8,CASSSRGKETQYF,TGTGCCAGCAGCTCACGGGGAAAAGAGACCCAGTACTTC
TRBD2,TRBJ2-2,.,TRBV4-3,CASSQEMPPVGRAAGELFF,TGCGCCAGCAGCCAAGAGATGCCACCGGTCGGGAGGGCGGCCGGGGAGCTGTTTTTT
.,TRBJ2-6,.,TRBV28,CASGRGGQGSIFVGANVLTF,TGTGCCAGCGGTCGGGGGGGACAGGGATCCATCTTCGTTGGGGCCAACGTCCTGACTTTC
.,TRBJ1-2,.,TRBV7-2,CASSLSTGHNYGYTF,TGTGCCAGCAGCTTATCGACGGGACACAACTATGGCTACACCTTC
.,TRBJ1-3,many,TRBV5-6,CASSSDSSSGNTIYF,TGTGCCAGCAGCTCGGACAGCAGCTCTGGAAACACCATATATTTT
.,TRBJ1-1,.,TRBV7-2,CASSFSRRGRAAEAFF,TGTGCCAGCAGCTTTTCCCGACGGGGACGGGCGGCTGAAGCTTTCTTT
TRBD1,TRBJ1-3,.,TRBV6-4,CASSERDRGEGNTIYF,TGTGCCAGCAGTGAAAGGGACAGGGGTGAGGGAAACACCATATATTTT
TRBD2,TRBJ2-7,.,TRBV18,CASSPPSGGGYEQYF,TGTGCCAGCTCACCACCGTCCGGCGGGGGCTACGAGCAGTACTTC
.,TRBJ2-5,.,TRBV6-2/TRBV6-3,CASSSYQETQYF,TGTGCCAGCAGTAGTTACCAAGAGACCCAGTACTTC
.,TRBJ1-5,.,TRBV30,CAWDQQGSQPQHF,TGTGCCTGGGACCAACAGGGAAGTCAGCCCCAGCATTTT
TRBD1,TRBJ2-7,once,TRBV11-2,CASSLLVSGQGAEQYF,TGTGCCAGCAGCTTATTAGTATCGGGACAGGGTGCCGAGCAGTACTTC
TRBD1,TRBJ2-7,.,TRBV4-1,CASSQVGQGRSYEQYF,TGCGCCAGCAGCCAAGTGGGACAGGGGAGGTCCTACGAGCAGTACTTC
.,TRBJ1-6,.,TRBV19,CASSEGRVNNSPLHF,TGTGCCAGTAGCGAGGGGCGAGTGAATAATTCACCCCTCCACTTT
TRBD1,TRBJ2-2,.,TRBV5-6,CASSLGPTGIRTGELFF,TGTGCCAGCAGCTTGGGCCCGACAGGGATAAGGACCGGGGAGCTGTTTTTT
.,TRBJ1-3,.,TRBV14,CASSQDYGQPGRRAIYF,TGTGCCAGCAGCCAAGATTATGGGCAACCCGGTAGAAGGGCCATATATTTT
.,TRBJ1-2,once,TRBV6-5,CASSPEAGYGYTF,TGTGCCAGCAGTCCGGAGGCTGGGTATGGCTACACCTTC
.,TRBJ1-4,once,TRBV5-1,CASSLWGSTNEKLFF,TGCGCCAGCAGCTTGTGGGGATCAACTAATGAAAAACTGTTTTTT
TRBD1,TRBJ1-5,few,TRBV4-1,CASSPTGTVNQPQHF,TGCGCCAGCAGCCCAACCGGGACAGTTAATCAGCCCCAGCATTTT
.,TRBJ1-4,.,TRBV7-2,CASSFTRAPNEKLFF,TGTGCCAGCAGCTTCACCAGGGCACCTAATGAAAAACTGTTTTTT
.,TRBJ1-2,.,TRBV6-6,CASSLLGAGAALDGYTF,TGTGCCAGCAGTCTCCTGGGGGCAGGGGCGGCACTCGATGGCTACACCTTC
.,TRBJ1-3,.,TRBV6-2/TRBV6-3,CASSYSKSENTIYF,TGTGCCAGCAGTTACTCGAAATCGGAAAACACCATATATTTT
.,TRBJ2-5,.,TRBV7-9,CASSLAPTGTETQYF,TGTGCCAGCAGCTTAGCTCCCACAGGGACAGAGACCCAGTACTTC